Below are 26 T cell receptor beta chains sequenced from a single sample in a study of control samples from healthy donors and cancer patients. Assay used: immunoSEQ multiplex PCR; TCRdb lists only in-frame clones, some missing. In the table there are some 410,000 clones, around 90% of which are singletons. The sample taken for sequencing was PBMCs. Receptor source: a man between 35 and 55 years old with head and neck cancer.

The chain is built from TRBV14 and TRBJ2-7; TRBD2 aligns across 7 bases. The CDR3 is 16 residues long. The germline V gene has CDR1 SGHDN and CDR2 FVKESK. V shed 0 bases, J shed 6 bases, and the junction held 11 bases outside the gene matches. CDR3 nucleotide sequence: TGTGCCAGCAGCCAAGAATGGGGACTATGTTTCTCCGAGCAGTACTTC. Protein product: CASSQEWGLCFSEQYF.

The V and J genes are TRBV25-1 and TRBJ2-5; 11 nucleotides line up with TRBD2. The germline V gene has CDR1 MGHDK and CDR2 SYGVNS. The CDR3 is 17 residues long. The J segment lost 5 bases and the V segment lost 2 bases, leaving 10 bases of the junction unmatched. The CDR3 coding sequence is TGTGCCAGCAGTGAACTGGCTAGCGGGGGGTTAAGGGAGACCCAGTACTTC. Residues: CASSELASGGLRETQYF.

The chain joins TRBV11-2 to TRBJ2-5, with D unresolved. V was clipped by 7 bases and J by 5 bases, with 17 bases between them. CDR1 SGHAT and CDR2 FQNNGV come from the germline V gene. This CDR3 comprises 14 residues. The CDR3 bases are TGTGCCAGCACTACCTATGACCGACGTGAGACCCAGTACTTC. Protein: CASTTYDRRETQYF.

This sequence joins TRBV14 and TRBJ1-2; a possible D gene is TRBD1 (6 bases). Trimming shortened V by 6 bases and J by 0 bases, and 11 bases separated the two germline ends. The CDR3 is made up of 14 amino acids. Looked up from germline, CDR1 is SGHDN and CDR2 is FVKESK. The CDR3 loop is CASSPTGANYGYTF. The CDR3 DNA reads TGTGCCAGCAGTCCGACAGGAGCTAACTATGGCTACACCTTC.

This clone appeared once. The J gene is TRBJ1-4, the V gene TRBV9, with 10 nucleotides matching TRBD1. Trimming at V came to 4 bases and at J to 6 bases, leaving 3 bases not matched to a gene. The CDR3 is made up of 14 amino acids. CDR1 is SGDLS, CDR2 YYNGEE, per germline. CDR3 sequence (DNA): TGTGCCAGCAGCTCCGGGACAGGGGATGAAAAACTGTTTTTT. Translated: CASSSGTGDEKLFF.

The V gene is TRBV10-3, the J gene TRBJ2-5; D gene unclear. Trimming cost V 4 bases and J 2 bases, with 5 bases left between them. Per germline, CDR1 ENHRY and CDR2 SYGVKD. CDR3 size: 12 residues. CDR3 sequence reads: CAISGMQETQYF. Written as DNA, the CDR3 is TGTGCCATCAGTGGTATGCAAGAGACCCAGTACTTC.

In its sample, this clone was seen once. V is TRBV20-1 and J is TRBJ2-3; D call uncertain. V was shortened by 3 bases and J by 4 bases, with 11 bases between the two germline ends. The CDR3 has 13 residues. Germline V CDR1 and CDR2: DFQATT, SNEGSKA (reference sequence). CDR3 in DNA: TGCAGTGCTAGTACCGCGGCCCCAGATACGCAGTATTTT. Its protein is CSASTAAPDTQYF.

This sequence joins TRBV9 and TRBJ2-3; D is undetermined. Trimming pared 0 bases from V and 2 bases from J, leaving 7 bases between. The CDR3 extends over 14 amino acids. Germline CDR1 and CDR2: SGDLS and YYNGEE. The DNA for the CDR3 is TGTGCCAGCAGCGTAGGGGGATTCACAGATACGCAGTATTTT. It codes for CASSVGGFTDTQYF.

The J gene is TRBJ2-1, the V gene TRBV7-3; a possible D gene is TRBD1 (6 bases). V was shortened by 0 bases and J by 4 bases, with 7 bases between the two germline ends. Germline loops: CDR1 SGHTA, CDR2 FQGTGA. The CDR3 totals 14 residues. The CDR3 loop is CASSLTGGYNEQFF. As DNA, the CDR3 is TGTGCCAGCAGCTTAACAGGGGGATACAATGAGCAGTTCTTC.

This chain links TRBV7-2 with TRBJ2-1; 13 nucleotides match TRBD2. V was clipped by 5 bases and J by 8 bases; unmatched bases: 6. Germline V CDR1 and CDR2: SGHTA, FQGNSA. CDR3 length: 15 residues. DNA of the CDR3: TGTGCCAGCAGCCACAAACTAGCGGGAGGGCATGAGCAGTTCTTC. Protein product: CASSHKLAGGHEQFF.

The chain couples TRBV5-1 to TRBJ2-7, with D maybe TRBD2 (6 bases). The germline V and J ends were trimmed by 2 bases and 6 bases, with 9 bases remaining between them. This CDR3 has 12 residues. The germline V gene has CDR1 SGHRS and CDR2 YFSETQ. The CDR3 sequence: CASSFGGSEQYF. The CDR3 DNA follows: TGCGCCAGCAGCTTCGGGGGATCCGAGCAGTACTTC.

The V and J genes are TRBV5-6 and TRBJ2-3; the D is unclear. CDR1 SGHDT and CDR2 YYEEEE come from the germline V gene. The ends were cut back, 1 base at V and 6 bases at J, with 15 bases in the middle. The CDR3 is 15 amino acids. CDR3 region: CASSLRPSASDTQYF. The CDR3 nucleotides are TGTGCCAGCAGCTTGAGGCCTTCTGCTTCCGATACGCAGTATTTT.

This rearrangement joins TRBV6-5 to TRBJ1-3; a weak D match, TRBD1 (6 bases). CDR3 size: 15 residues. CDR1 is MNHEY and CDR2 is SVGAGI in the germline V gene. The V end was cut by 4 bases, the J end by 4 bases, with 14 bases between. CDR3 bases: TGTGCCAGCAGTTCCACGGACAGTTCAGGAAACACCATATATTTT. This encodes CASSSTDSSGNTIYF.

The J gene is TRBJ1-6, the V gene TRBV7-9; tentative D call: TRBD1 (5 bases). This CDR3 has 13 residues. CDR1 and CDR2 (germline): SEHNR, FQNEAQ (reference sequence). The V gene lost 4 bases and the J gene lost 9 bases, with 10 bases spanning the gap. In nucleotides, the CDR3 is TGTGCCAGCAGCTCCCGCGGGGGTTCACCCCTCCACTTT. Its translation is CASSSRGGSPLHF.

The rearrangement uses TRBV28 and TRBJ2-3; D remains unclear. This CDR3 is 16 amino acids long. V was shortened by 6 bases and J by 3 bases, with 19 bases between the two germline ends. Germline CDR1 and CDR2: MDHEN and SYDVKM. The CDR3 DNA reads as TGTGCCAGCAGCCGACATACATGGTACTCTACAGATACGCAGTATTTT. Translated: CASSRHTWYSTDTQYF. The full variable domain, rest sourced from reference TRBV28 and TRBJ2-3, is DVKVTQSSRYLVKRTGEKVFLECVQDMDHENMFWYRQDPGLGLRLIYFSYDVKMKEKGDIPEGYSVSREKKERFSLILESASTNQTSMYLCASSRHTWYSTDTQYFGPGTRLTVL.

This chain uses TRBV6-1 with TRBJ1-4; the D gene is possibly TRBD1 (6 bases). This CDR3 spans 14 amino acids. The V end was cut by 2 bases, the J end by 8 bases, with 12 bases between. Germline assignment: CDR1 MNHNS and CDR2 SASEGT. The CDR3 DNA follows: TGTGCCAGCAGTGAACGGGGGCGCGGGGAAAAACTGTTTTTT. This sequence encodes CASSERGRGEKLFF.

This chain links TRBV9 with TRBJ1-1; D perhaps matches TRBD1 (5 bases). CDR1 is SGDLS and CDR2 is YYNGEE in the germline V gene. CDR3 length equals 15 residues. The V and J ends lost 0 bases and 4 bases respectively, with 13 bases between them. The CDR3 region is CASSVEEARGTEAFF. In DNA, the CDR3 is TGTGCCAGCAGCGTAGAGGAGGCGAGGGGCACTGAAGCTTTCTTT.

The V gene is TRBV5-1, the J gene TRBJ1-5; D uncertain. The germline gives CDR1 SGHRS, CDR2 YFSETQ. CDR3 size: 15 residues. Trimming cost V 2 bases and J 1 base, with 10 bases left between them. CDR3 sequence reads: CASSLKFSSNQPQHF. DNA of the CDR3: TGCGCCAGCAGCTTAAAATTTTCGAGCAATCAGCCCCAGCATTTT.

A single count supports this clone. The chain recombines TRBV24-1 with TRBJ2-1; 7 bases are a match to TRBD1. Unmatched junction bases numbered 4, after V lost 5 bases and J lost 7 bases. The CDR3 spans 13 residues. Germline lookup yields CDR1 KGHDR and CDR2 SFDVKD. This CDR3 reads CATSGDSGNEQFF. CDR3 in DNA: TGTGCCACCAGTGGGGACAGTGGAAATGAGCAGTTCTTC.

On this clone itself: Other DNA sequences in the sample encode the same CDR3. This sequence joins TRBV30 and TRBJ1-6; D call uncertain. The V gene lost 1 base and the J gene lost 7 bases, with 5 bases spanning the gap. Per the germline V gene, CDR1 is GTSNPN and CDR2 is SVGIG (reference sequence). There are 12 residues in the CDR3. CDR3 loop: CAWSATNSPLHF. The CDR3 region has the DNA TGTGCCTGGAGTGCGACAAATTCACCCCTCCACTTT.

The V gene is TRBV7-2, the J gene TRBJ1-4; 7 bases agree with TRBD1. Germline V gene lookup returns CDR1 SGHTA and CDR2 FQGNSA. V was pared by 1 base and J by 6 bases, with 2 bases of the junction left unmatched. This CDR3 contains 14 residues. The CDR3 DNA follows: TGTGCCAGCAGCTTAGGAGGGGGCGATGAAAAACTGTTTTTT. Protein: CASSLGGGDEKLFF.

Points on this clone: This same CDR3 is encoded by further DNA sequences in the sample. CDR3: CASSFVQGGNQPQHF. The CDR3 bases are TGTGCCAGCAGTTTTGTGCAGGGGGGAAATCAGCCCCAGCATTTT. The chain employs TRBV28 and TRBJ1-5, with 7 bases aligning to TRBD1. This CDR3 has 15 amino acids. CDR1 is MDHEN and CDR2 is SYDVKM in the germline V gene. J was trimmed by 4 bases and V by 3 bases; bases with no gene match: 6.

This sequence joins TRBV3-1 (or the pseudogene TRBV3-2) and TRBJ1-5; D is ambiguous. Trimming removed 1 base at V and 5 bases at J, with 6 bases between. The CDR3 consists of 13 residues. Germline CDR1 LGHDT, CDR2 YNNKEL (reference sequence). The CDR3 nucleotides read TGTGCCAGCAGCCAAGCCATCGATCAGCCCCAGCATTTT. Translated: CASSQAIDQPQHF.

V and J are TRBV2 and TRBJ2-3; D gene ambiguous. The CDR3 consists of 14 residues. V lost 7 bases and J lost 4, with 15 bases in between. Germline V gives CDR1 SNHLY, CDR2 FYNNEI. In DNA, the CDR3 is TGTGCCAGCACCCCCCGGGTAGCATCAGATACGCAGTATTTT. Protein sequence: CASTPRVASDTQYF. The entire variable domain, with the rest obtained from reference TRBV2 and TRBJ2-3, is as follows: EPEVTQTPSHQVTQMGQEVILRCVPISNHLYFYWYRQILGQKVEFLVSFYNNEISEKSEIFDDQFSVERPDGSNFTLKIRSTKLEDSAMYFCASTPRVASDTQYFGPGTRLTVL.

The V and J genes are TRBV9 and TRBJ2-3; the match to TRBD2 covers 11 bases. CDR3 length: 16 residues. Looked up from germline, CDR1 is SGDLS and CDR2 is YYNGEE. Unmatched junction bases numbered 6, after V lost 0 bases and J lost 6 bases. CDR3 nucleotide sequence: TGTGCCAGCAGCGTAGGGGGACTAGCGGTTCGGGATACGCAGTATTTT. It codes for CASSVGGLAVRDTQYF.

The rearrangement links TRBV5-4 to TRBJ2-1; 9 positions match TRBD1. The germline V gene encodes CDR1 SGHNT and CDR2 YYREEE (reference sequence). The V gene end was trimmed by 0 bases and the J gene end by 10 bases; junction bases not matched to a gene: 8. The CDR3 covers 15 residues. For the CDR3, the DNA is TGTGCCAGCAGCTTGGAACCGGGACAGGGAGGGGAGCAGTTCTTC. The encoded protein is CASSLEPGQGGEQFF.